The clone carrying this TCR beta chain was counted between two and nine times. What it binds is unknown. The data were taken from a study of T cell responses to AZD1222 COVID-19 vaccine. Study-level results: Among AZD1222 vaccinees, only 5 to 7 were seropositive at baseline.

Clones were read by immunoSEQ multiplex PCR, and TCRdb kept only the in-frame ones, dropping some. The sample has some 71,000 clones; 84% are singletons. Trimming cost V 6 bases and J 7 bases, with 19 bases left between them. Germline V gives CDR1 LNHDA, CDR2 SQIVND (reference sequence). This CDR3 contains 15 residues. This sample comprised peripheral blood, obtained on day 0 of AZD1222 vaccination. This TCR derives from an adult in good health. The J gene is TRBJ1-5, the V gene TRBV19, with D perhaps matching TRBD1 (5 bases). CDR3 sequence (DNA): TGTGCCAGTAGCCGGGGCTTGGGGGTGGGACAGCCCCAGCATTTT. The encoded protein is CASSRGLGVGQPQHF.